Below are 24 T cell receptor beta chains sequenced from a single sample in a study of OX40 agonist ivuxolimab in advanced cancers. Clones were sequenced by immunoSEQ multiplex PCR, and TCRdb holds only the in-frame ones, with some missing. This table has approximately 130,000 clones, roughly 91% appearing once. The specimen comprised CD4+ or CD8+ T cells sorted from blood, sampled in a trial of the OX40 agonist ivuxolimab. The receptors stem from an adult with an advanced solid tumor such as melanoma, head and neck, liver or kidney cancer.

This chain uses TRBV19 with TRBJ1-4; weak D call: TRBD1 (5 bases). The germline V gene encodes CDR1 LNHDA and CDR2 SQIVND (reference sequence). The ends were cut back, 3 bases at V and 5 bases at J, with 13 bases in the middle. The CDR3 extends over 15 amino acids. This CDR3 is CASSIYGRVNEKLFF. In DNA form, the CDR3 reads TGTGCCAGTAGTATTTACGGCAGGGTGAATGAAAAACTGTTTTTT.

The chain carries TRBV9 and TRBJ1-3, with TRBD1 matching over 8 bases. Trimming cost V 3 bases and J 0 bases; bases outside gene matches: 11. The CDR3 covers 18 residues. Germline V gene data show CDR1 as SGDLS and CDR2 as YYNGEE. The DNA of the CDR3 is TGTGCCAGCAGCGGAGCGGACAGGGCCCTCACCTCTGGAAACACCATATATTTT. This codes for CASSGADRALTSGNTIYF.

The genes are TRBV6-6 and TRBJ2-1; D possibly uses TRBD1 or TRBD2 (5 bases each). The V and J ends lost 4 bases and 8 bases respectively, with 21 bases between them. Looked up from germline, CDR1 is MNHNY and CDR2 is SVGAGI (reference sequence). The CDR3 loop spans 16 amino acids. The CDR3 reads CASSFLAGALFHEQFF. DNA for the CDR3: TGTGCCAGCAGTTTCCTGGCCGGGGCTCTCTTTCATGAGCAGTTCTTC.

The CDR3 region is CASSPFDQYQPQHF. DNA for the CDR3: TGTGCCAGCAGCCCATTCGATCAATATCAGCCCCAGCATTTT. J is TRBJ1-5 and V is TRBV7-6; no firm D call. V was trimmed by 5 bases and J by 5 bases, leaving 13 bases between them. The germline gives CDR1 SGHVS, CDR2 FNYEAQ. The CDR3 is made up of 14 amino acids.

The chain carries TRBV5-4 and TRBJ2-1; TRBD2 agrees at 10 bases. The CDR3 length is 16 residues. CDR1 is SGHNT and CDR2 is YYREEE in the germline V gene (reference sequence). Losses at the gene ends were 3 bases for V and 5 bases for J; bases not matched to a gene: 8. CDR3 amino acids: CASSYALAGWNNEQFF. The CDR3 coding sequence is TGTGCCAGCAGCTACGCACTAGCGGGGTGGAACAATGAGCAGTTCTTC.

The rearrangement links TRBV28 to TRBJ2-1; 12 bases are a match to TRBD1. Germline values: CDR1 MDHEN, CDR2 SYDVKM. V was clipped by 2 bases and J by 0 bases; unmatched bases: 2. CDR3 length equals 17 residues. CDR3 sequence reads: CASSLGGQGASYNEQFF. The CDR3 bases are TGTGCCAGCAGTTTAGGGGGACAGGGGGCCTCCTACAATGAGCAGTTCTTC.

The V call is TRBV6-1, the J call TRBJ1-2; D uncertain. Trimming took off 2 bases at V and 7 bases at J, with 8 bases between the two ends. CDR3 length: 12 residues. The germline V gene encodes CDR1 MNHNS and CDR2 SASEGT. The CDR3 sequence: CASSEPPAGYTF. In DNA form, the CDR3 reads TGTGCCAGCAGTGAACCCCCGGCTGGCTACACCTTC.

The rearrangement uses TRBV14 and TRBJ2-6; D is possibly TRBD2 (6 bases). The CDR3 is 17 amino acids. CDR1 SGHDN and CDR2 FVKESK come from the germline V gene. Trimming took 4 bases from V and 0 from J, leaving 13 bases between them. CDR3 sequence: CASSRREKVSGANVLTF. For the CDR3, the DNA is TGTGCCAGCAGCCGGCGGGAAAAAGTCTCTGGGGCCAACGTCCTGACTTTC.

This clone was detected once. The CDR3: CASSLRPRGRETGELFF. The CDR3 nucleotides read TGTGCCAGCAGCTTAAGGCCCAGAGGGAGGGAGACCGGGGAGCTGTTTTTT. This chain uses TRBV7-8 with TRBJ2-2; 7 nucleotides match TRBD2. V gave up 2 bases and J gave up 5 bases; unmatched junction bases: 11. Germline V gene sequence: CDR1 SGHVS, CDR2 FQNEAQ. This CDR3 region has 17 residues.

This chain joins TRBV5-4 and TRBJ2-5; TRBD1 matches at 9 bases. The length of the CDR3 is 18 residues. The V gene's germline CDR1 is SGHNT and CDR2 YYREEE (reference sequence). J was trimmed by 0 bases and V by 4 bases; bases with no gene match: 13. The DNA for the CDR3 is TGTGCCAGCAGCGCGGACAGGGGCGGGCCTTTGTACCAAGAGACCCAGTACTTC. It yields the protein CASSADRGGPLYQETQYF.

The chain links TRBV27 to TRBJ2-3; 16 bases agree with TRBD2. V lost 3 bases and J lost 8; bases outside the gene matches: 17. Germline CDR1 and CDR2: MNHEY and SMNVEV (reference sequence). The CDR3 runs to 20 residues. The CDR3 DNA follows: TGTGCCAGCAGTTTCTCGGGACTAGCGGGAGGGCCGCCCCACCAGATTACGCAGTATTTT. As protein: CASSFSGLAGGPPHQITQYF.

The genes are TRBV11-2 and TRBJ2-2; tentatively, D is TRBD2 (7 bases). The CDR3 is made up of 16 amino acids. From germline, CDR1 is SGHAT and CDR2 FQNNGV. V lost 3 bases and J lost 6, with 17 bases in between. This CDR3 is CASSFRLGGRPGELFF. CDR3 sequence (DNA): TGTGCCAGCAGCTTCCGGTTGGGGGGGCGTCCCGGGGAGCTGTTTTTT.

The chain couples TRBV27 to TRBJ2-5; possibly TRBD1 for D (5 bases). Germline assignment: CDR1 MNHEY and CDR2 SMNVEV (reference sequence). V was trimmed by 0 bases and J by 4 bases, leaving 9 bases between them. This CDR3 region has 14 residues. The CDR3, as DNA: TGTGCCAGCAGTTTATCAAGGGGATTAGAGACCCAGTACTTC. This gives the protein CASSLSRGLETQYF.

V and J are TRBV7-9 and TRBJ2-3; a weak D match, TRBD2 (6 bases). The germline V and J ends were trimmed by 5 bases and 0 bases, with 15 bases remaining between them. The V gene's germline CDR1 is SEHNR and CDR2 FQNEAQ (reference sequence). The CDR3 length is 16 residues. The CDR3 DNA follows: TGTGCCAGCAGCCTGGGACTTCTTCTAAGCACAGATACGCAGTATTTT. As protein: CASSLGLLLSTDTQYF.

This chain links TRBV7-2 with TRBJ2-7; no reliable D call. Germline assignment: CDR1 SGHTA and CDR2 FQGNSA. The CDR3 extends over 15 amino acids. Trimming shortened V by 1 base and J by 2 bases, and 12 bases separated the two germline ends. The CDR3 region is CASSLGSDLAYEQYF. The CDR3, as DNA: TGTGCCAGCAGCTTAGGTTCAGACCTTGCCTACGAGCAGTACTTC.

The chain links TRBV28 to TRBJ2-2; TRBD1 matches 7 bases. The CDR3 length is 15 residues. The germline gives CDR1 MDHEN, CDR2 SYDVKM. The ends lost 3 bases at V and 7 bases at J; junction bases unmatched: 8. This chain's CDR3 is CASSLSSGQHGELFF. CDR3 bases: TGTGCCAGCAGTTTGTCTTCGGGACAGCACGGGGAGCTGTTTTTT.

In this sample, this clone turned up a few times. The chain joins TRBV7-9 to TRBJ2-7, with D possibly matching TRBD1 (5 bases). This CDR3 has 11 residues. The V end was cut by 5 bases, the J end by 7 bases, with 9 bases between. Germline V lookup: CDR1 SEHNR, CDR2 FQNEAQ (reference sequence). The CDR3 region is CASSPDTEQYF. CDR3 nucleotide sequence: TGTGCCAGCAGCCCGGACACTGAGCAGTACTTC.

This rearrangement joins TRBV5-1 to TRBJ1-2; D might be TRBD1 (5 bases). The V gene's germline CDR1 is SGHRS and CDR2 YFSETQ. Trimming left V 0 bases short and J 3 bases short, with 9 bases between. The CDR3 consists of 14 residues. This CDR3 reads CASSLGGRDYGYTF. CDR3 sequence (DNA): TGCGCCAGCAGCTTGGGTGGCAGGGACTATGGCTACACCTTC.

V is TRBV10-1 and J is TRBJ2-1; TRBD1 agrees at 8 bases. The V gene's germline CDR1 is WNHNN and CDR2 SYGVQD (reference sequence). Losses at the gene ends were 3 bases for V and 5 bases for J; bases not matched to a gene: 12. The CDR3 sequence is 17 residues long. The CDR3 DNA is TGCGCCAGCAGTGAACGATCCGGACAGGGAGTAAACAATGAGCAGTTCTTC. Translation gives CASSERSGQGVNNEQFF.

J is TRBJ1-2 and V is TRBV7-2; TRBD1 agrees at 8 bases. The CDR3 totals 14 residues. Looked up from germline, CDR1 is SGHTA and CDR2 is FQGNSA. The junction had 4 bases not matched to a gene; V was cut back by 2 bases and J by 5 bases. The CDR3 DNA is TGTGCCAGCAGCTTACAGGGGGCAGGGTATGGCTACACCTTC. Translation gives CASSLQGAGYGYTF.

The chain employs TRBV5-4 and TRBJ2-7; 9 bases match TRBD2. Germline V gene data show CDR1 as SGHNT and CDR2 as YYREEE (reference sequence). Germline trimming cut 3 bases from V and 6 bases from J; bases unmatched to any gene: 13. This CDR3 has 16 residues. CDR3 in amino acids: CASSWVSGRGALEQYF. For the CDR3, the DNA is TGTGCCAGCAGCTGGGTTAGCGGGAGAGGGGCTCTCGAGCAGTACTTC.

The gene calls are TRBV7-8 and TRBJ1-5; D ambiguous. V lost 3 bases and J lost 2, with 11 bases in between. Germline V gives CDR1 SGHVS, CDR2 FQNEAQ. The CDR3 spans 15 residues. CDR3 in amino acids: CASSLGPVGNQPQHF. For the CDR3, the DNA is TGTGCCAGCAGCTTGGGCCCAGTGGGCAATCAGCCCCAGCATTTT.

The rearrangement joins TRBV11-2 to TRBJ1-2, with TRBD1 matching 7 bases. CDR1 and CDR2 from the germline V gene are SGHAT and FQNNGV. The CDR3 is 14 amino acids. V shed 4 bases and J 2 bases; nucleotides not matched to a gene: 4. The CDR3 loop is CASSYLQGNYGYTF. The CDR3 nucleotides are TGTGCCAGCAGCTACCTACAGGGGAACTATGGCTACACCTTC.

The chain couples TRBV19 to TRBJ2-1; D not resolved. V was pared by 4 bases and J by 7 bases, with 11 bases between. The CDR3 extends over 13 amino acids. The germline V gene has CDR1 LNHDA and CDR2 SQIVND (reference sequence). In DNA, the CDR3 is TGTGCCAGTAGTACCCAAGGACGGAATGAGCAGTTCTTC. Protein product: CASSTQGRNEQFF.